One sample yielded the 6 T cell receptor beta chains listed below, sequenced in a study of blood T cell repertoires in COVID-19. Sequenced by immunoSEQ multiplex PCR; TCRdb stores in-frame clones only, minus some. The sample records approximately 150,000 clones, just under 90% being singletons. Sequenced sample: peripheral blood. These receptors all stem from a woman between 50 and 59 years old with active or convalescent COVID-19.

V and J are TRBV7-2 and TRBJ1-6; maybe TRBD1 (6 bases). The CDR3 totals 16 residues. The ends were cut back, 4 bases at V and 7 bases at J, with 17 bases in the middle. The germline CDR1 and CDR2 sequences are SGHTA and FQGNSA. This CDR3 reads CASSSGHGENNSPLHF. In DNA form, the CDR3 reads TGTGCCAGCAGCTCGGGACACGGGGAGAACAATTCACCCCTCCACTTT.

This CDR3 is CASSPTLGQISATNEKLFF. The CDR3 DNA is TGCGCCAGCAGCCCTACCCTGGGACAGATATCCGCAACTAATGAAAAACTGTTTTTT. V is TRBV4-1 and J is TRBJ1-4, with TRBD1 identical over 7 bases. Trimming took 4 bases from V and 0 from J; bases not matched to a gene: 14. The V gene's germline CDR1 is MGHRA and CDR2 YSYEKL. The CDR3 consists of 19 residues.

This chain connects TRBV9 to TRBJ1-1; no firm D call. Germline CDR1 and CDR2: SGDLS and YYNGEE. The CDR3 covers 14 residues. Between the trimmed V and J ends, which lost 0 bases and 0 bases, there was a span of 6 bases. CDR3 nucleotides: TGTGCCAGCAGCGTAGACAGATTGAACACTGAAGCTTTCTTT. It specifies CASSVDRLNTEAFF.

Comment on this clone: Other DNA sequences in this specimen translate into the identical CDR3. The chain employs TRBV6-5 and TRBJ2-5; a possible D gene is TRBD2 (5 bases). Looked up from germline, CDR1 is MNHEY and CDR2 is SVGAGI. The V and J ends lost 5 bases and 5 bases respectively, with 6 bases between them. This CDR3 comprises 11 residues. The CDR3 loop is CASSTRETQYF. DNA for the CDR3: TGTGCCAGCAGTACTAGGGAGACCCAGTACTTC.

The CDR3 DNA is TGTGCCACCGTGACAGGGGTTTCTTCTGGAAACACCATATATTTT. It codes for CATVTGVSSGNTIYF. The V call is TRBV6-6, the J call TRBJ1-3, with 8 bases lining up with TRBD1. The germline V gene encodes CDR1 MNHNY and CDR2 SVGAGI (reference sequence). This CDR3 contains 15 residues. V was pared by 10 bases and J by 1 base, with 9 bases of the junction left unmatched.

The V call is TRBV5-1, the J call TRBJ1-3; D unresolved. The V and J ends lost 4 bases and 0 bases respectively, with 11 bases between them. Germline-derived CDR1 and CDR2 are SGHRS and YFSETQ. This CDR3 spans 15 amino acids. The CDR3 DNA is TGCGCCAGCAGCGGAGGACGGTTCTCTGGAAACACCATATATTTT. Its translation: CASSGGRFSGNTIYF.